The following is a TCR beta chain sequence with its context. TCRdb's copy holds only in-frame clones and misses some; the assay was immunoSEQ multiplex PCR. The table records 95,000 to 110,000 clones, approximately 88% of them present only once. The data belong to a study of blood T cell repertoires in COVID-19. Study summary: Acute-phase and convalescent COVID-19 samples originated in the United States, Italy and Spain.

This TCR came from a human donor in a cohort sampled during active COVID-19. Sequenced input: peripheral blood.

The CDR3 loop reads CASSLWAGISGNTIYF. The CDR3 DNA reads TGTGCCAGCAGTTTATGGGCGGGAATCTCTGGAAACACCATATATTTT. The chain joins TRBV28 to TRBJ1-3; D is ambiguous. The CDR3 runs 16 residues. With 0 bases removed from V and 0 bases from J, the gap between germline ends came to 9 bases. Per germline, CDR1 MDHEN and CDR2 SYDVKM.